A selection of T cell receptor beta chains follows, all from one sample in a study of human T cells and chemical hapten exposure. TCRdb re-analysed the RACE reads in MiXCR, keeping a single row per CDR3 protein. The sample lists 25,000 to 30,000 distinct CDR3 sequences; over 9% were seen once. The specimen was whole blood, collected in connection with sensitization to the hapten diphenylcyclopropenone (DPC). These receptor sequences come from a man aged 25-40 years with alopecia areata. Some clones in this sample may be carry-over from other donors' samples. Both conserved end residues are part of each CDR3. Fields, in order: V gene, D gene, clone size, J gene, CDR3 protein, CDR3 DNA. A D gene is named only where the DNA matches it firmly. Part of the rows lack a size; the others show once, few, many or a class for expanded clones.

V gene: TRBV6-6; D gene: TRBD1; clone size: .; J gene: TRBJ1-1; CDR3 protein: CASSTGQGFSGEAFF; CDR3 DNA: TGTGCCAGCAGTACGGGACAGGGGTTCTCGGGTGAAGCTTTCTTT
V gene: TRBV5-5; D gene: TRBD1; clone size: many; J gene: TRBJ2-7; CDR3 protein: CASSFGDRGLGEQYF; CDR3 DNA: TGTGCCAGCAGCTTCGGAGACAGGGGGCTGGGAGAGCAGTACTTC
V gene: TRBV11-2; D gene: .; clone size: many; J gene: TRBJ2-1; CDR3 protein: CASSSYEDTLYNEQFF; CDR3 DNA: TGTGCCAGCAGCTCCTACGAGGACACTCTCTACAATGAGCAGTTCTTC
V gene: TRBV19; D gene: .; clone size: .; J gene: TRBJ2-1; CDR3 protein: CASSIDQKGQQFF; CDR3 DNA: TGTGCCAGTAGTATAGATCAAAAAGGACAGCAGTTCTTC
V gene: TRBV7-6; D gene: .; clone size: few; J gene: TRBJ1-1; CDR3 protein: CASSRNPGEGTEAFF; CDR3 DNA: TGTGCCAGCAGCCGAAACCCAGGGGAGGGCACTGAAGCTTTCTTT
V gene: TRBV10-1; D gene: .; clone size: .; J gene: TRBJ1-4; CDR3 protein: CASSDGAANEKLFF; CDR3 DNA: TGCGCCAGCAGTGACGGGGCGGCTAATGAAAAACTGTTTTTT
V gene: TRBV4-3; D gene: TRBD1; clone size: many; J gene: TRBJ1-2; CDR3 protein: CASSPRTGGGGYGYTF; CDR3 DNA: TGCGCCAGCAGCCCCCGGACAGGCGGGGGCGGCTATGGCTACACCTTC
V gene: TRBV25-1; D gene: .; clone size: few; J gene: TRBJ1-4; CDR3 protein: CASRVSPNEKLFF; CDR3 DNA: TGTGCCAGCAGGGTTTCTCCTAATGAAAAACTGTTTTTT
V gene: TRBV20-1; D gene: .; clone size: few; J gene: TRBJ2-3; CDR3 protein: CSARSGGFSTDTQYF; CDR3 DNA: TGCAGTGCTAGATCGGGCGGGTTTAGCACAGATACGCAGTATTTT
V gene: TRBV12-3/TRBV12-4; D gene: .; clone size: .; J gene: TRBJ1-6; CDR3 protein: CASSFGPPSPLHF; CDR3 DNA: TGTGCCAGCAGTTTTGGGCCCCCCTCACCCCTCCACTTT
V gene: TRBV4-2; D gene: .; clone size: .; J gene: TRBJ2-7; CDR3 protein: CASSQDRRDEQYF; CDR3 DNA: TGTGCCAGCAGCCAAGATAGGAGGGACGAGCAGTACTTC
V gene: TRBV18; D gene: .; clone size: many; J gene: TRBJ1-3; CDR3 protein: CASSTTDGNTIYF; CDR3 DNA: TGTGCCAGCTCAACGACAGATGGAAACACCATATATTTT
V gene: TRBV7-6; D gene: .; clone size: many; J gene: TRBJ2-3; CDR3 protein: CASSSADTQYF; CDR3 DNA: TGTGCCAGCAGTTCCGCAGATACGCAGTATTTT
V gene: TRBV4-2; D gene: .; clone size: .; J gene: TRBJ1-3; CDR3 protein: CASSQDQASSGNTIYF; CDR3 DNA: TGTGCCAGCAGCCAAGATCAAGCTTCCTCTGGAAACACCATATATTTT
V gene: TRBV5-5; D gene: .; clone size: .; J gene: TRBJ1-5; CDR3 protein: CASSQQGSQNQPQHF; CDR3 DNA: TGTGCCAGCAGCCAGCAGGGCAGCCAAAATCAGCCCCAGCATTTT
V gene: TRBV4-1; D gene: TRBD2; clone size: many; J gene: TRBJ2-1; CDR3 protein: CASSQDGAGYDYNEQFF; CDR3 DNA: TGCGCCAGCAGCCAAGATGGAGCGGGGTACGACTACAATGAGCAGTTCTTC
V gene: TRBV18; D gene: TRBD1; clone size: medium-sized; J gene: TRBJ1-1; CDR3 protein: CASSGTGTEAFF; CDR3 DNA: TGTGCCAGCTCAGGGACAGGCACTGAAGCTTTCTTT
V gene: TRBV29-1; D gene: TRBD2; clone size: .; J gene: TRBJ2-5; CDR3 protein: CSVVGLLAGSQETQYF; CDR3 DNA: TGCAGCGTTGTGGGACTATTAGCGGGTTCCCAAGAGACCCAGTACTTC
V gene: TRBV6-6; D gene: .; clone size: many; J gene: TRBJ2-1; CDR3 protein: CASSYTAGYDNEQFF; CDR3 DNA: TGTGCCAGCAGTTACACGGCGGGATACGACAATGAGCAGTTCTTC
V gene: TRBV4-1; D gene: .; clone size: many; J gene: TRBJ2-2; CDR3 protein: CASSQDWGGGGELFF; CDR3 DNA: TGCGCCAGCAGCCAAGATTGGGGGGGCGGCGGGGAGCTGTTTTTT
V gene: TRBV11-3; D gene: .; clone size: few; J gene: TRBJ1-2; CDR3 protein: CASSSDSNYGYTF; CDR3 DNA: TGTGCCAGCAGCTCGGACAGTAACTATGGCTACACCTTC
V gene: TRBV6-5; D gene: TRBD1; clone size: .; J gene: TRBJ1-2; CDR3 protein: CASSYTSWDRSEGYTF; CDR3 DNA: TGTGCCAGCAGTTACACTTCTTGGGACAGATCAGAAGGCTACACCTTC
V gene: TRBV14; D gene: TRBD2; clone size: many; J gene: TRBJ2-2; CDR3 protein: CASSQGPAGTGELFF; CDR3 DNA: TGTGCCAGCAGCCAAGGCCCAGCGGGAACCGGGGAGCTGTTTTTT
V gene: TRBV12-3/TRBV12-4; D gene: .; clone size: .; J gene: TRBJ1-1; CDR3 protein: CASSPQTGSNTEAFF; CDR3 DNA: TGTGCCAGCAGTCCGCAGACAGGATCGAACACTGAAGCTTTCTTT
V gene: TRBV20-1; D gene: .; clone size: few; J gene: TRBJ2-7; CDR3 protein: CSARDRRQPLYEQYF; CDR3 DNA: TGCAGTGCTAGAGATAGGCGGCAGCCTCTTTACGAGCAGTACTTC
V gene: TRBV20-1; D gene: .; clone size: many; J gene: TRBJ2-2; CDR3 protein: CSARGLVTGELFF; CDR3 DNA: TGCAGTGCTAGAGGACTAGTCACCGGGGAGCTGTTTTTT
V gene: TRBV27; D gene: TRBD1; clone size: medium-sized; J gene: TRBJ1-6; CDR3 protein: CASSSDREGNSPLHF; CDR3 DNA: TGTGCCAGCAGTTCGGACAGGGAGGGAAATTCACCCCTCCACTTT
V gene: TRBV15; D gene: TRBD1; clone size: many; J gene: TRBJ1-1; CDR3 protein: CATSSFGTGDTEAFF; CDR3 DNA: TGTGCCACCAGCAGCTTCGGGACAGGGGATACTGAAGCTTTCTTT
V gene: TRBV29-1; D gene: TRBD1; clone size: many; J gene: TRBJ2-1; CDR3 protein: CSVEVGQGMDNEQFF; CDR3 DNA: TGCAGCGTTGAAGTGGGACAGGGGATGGACAATGAGCAGTTCTTC
V gene: TRBV18; D gene: TRBD1; clone size: many; J gene: TRBJ1-1; CDR3 protein: CASSPEDRASEAFF; CDR3 DNA: TGTGCCAGCTCACCCGAGGACAGGGCTTCTGAAGCTTTCTTT
V gene: TRBV7-2; D gene: .; clone size: few; J gene: TRBJ2-5; CDR3 protein: CASRGRQETQYF; CDR3 DNA: TGTGCCAGCAGGGGACGTCAAGAGACCCAGTACTTC
V gene: TRBV5-4; D gene: TRBD2; clone size: .; J gene: TRBJ2-1; CDR3 protein: CASSLASGVGNEQFF; CDR3 DNA: TGTGCCAGCAGCTTGGCTAGCGGGGTGGGCAATGAGCAGTTCTTC
V gene: TRBV29-1; D gene: .; clone size: many; J gene: TRBJ1-2; CDR3 protein: CSVESSQGVGYTF; CDR3 DNA: TGCAGCGTTGAGAGTTCTCAGGGAGTCGGCTACACCTTC
V gene: TRBV2; D gene: .; clone size: medium-sized; J gene: TRBJ1-1; CDR3 protein: CASSENTEAFF; CDR3 DNA: TGTGCCAGCAGTGAGAACACTGAAGCTTTCTTT
V gene: TRBV5-1; D gene: TRBD1; clone size: many; J gene: TRBJ2-2; CDR3 protein: CASSSVGTGNTGELFF; CDR3 DNA: TGCGCCAGCAGCTCGGTCGGGACAGGCAACACCGGGGAGCTGTTTTTT
V gene: TRBV1; D gene: .; clone size: many; J gene: TRBJ1-1; CDR3 protein: CTSSQDIRYYTEAFF; CDR3 DNA: TGCACCAGCAGCCAAGACATTCGGTATTACACTGAAGCTTTCTTT
V gene: TRBV19; D gene: TRBD1; clone size: many; J gene: TRBJ1-5; CDR3 protein: CASWDRGSNQPQHF; CDR3 DNA: TGTGCCAGTTGGGACAGGGGGTCCAATCAGCCCCAGCATTTT
V gene: TRBV15; D gene: .; clone size: few; J gene: TRBJ2-7; CDR3 protein: CATSRDNRVRNEQYF; CDR3 DNA: TGTGCCACCAGCAGAGATAATCGGGTGAGGAACGAGCAGTACTTC
V gene: TRBV21-1; D gene: .; clone size: many; J gene: TRBJ1-1; CDR3 protein: CASSRLMNTEAFF; CDR3 DNA: TGTGCCAGCAGCCGCCTCATGAACACTGAAGCTTTCTTT
V gene: TRBV10-3; D gene: TRBD1; clone size: many; J gene: TRBJ2-3; CDR3 protein: CAIGTDTDTQYF; CDR3 DNA: TGTGCCATCGGGACAGACACAGATACGCAGTATTTT
V gene: TRBV6-6; D gene: .; clone size: few; J gene: TRBJ2-7; CDR3 protein: CASRPEPVDYEQYF; CDR3 DNA: TGTGCCAGCAGGCCTGAACCGGTGGACTACGAGCAGTACTTC
V gene: TRBV6-5; D gene: .; clone size: .; J gene: TRBJ1-1; CDR3 protein: CASSYGGRNTEAFF; CDR3 DNA: TGTGCCAGCAGTTACGGAGGCAGGAACACTGAAGCTTTCTTT
V gene: TRBV11-2; D gene: TRBD1; clone size: many; J gene: TRBJ2-7; CDR3 protein: CASSPGQLSYEQYF; CDR3 DNA: TGTGCCAGCAGCCCGGGACAGCTATCCTACGAGCAGTACTTC
V gene: TRBV30; D gene: TRBD2; clone size: few; J gene: TRBJ2-1; CDR3 protein: CAWSVGGRASNEQFF; CDR3 DNA: TGTGCCTGGAGTGTCGGCGGGAGGGCCTCCAATGAGCAGTTCTTC
V gene: TRBV20-1; D gene: TRBD1; clone size: few; J gene: TRBJ1-5; CDR3 protein: CSAEDRGVNQPQHF; CDR3 DNA: TGCAGTGCTGAGGACAGGGGGGTAAATCAGCCCCAGCATTTT
V gene: TRBV20-1; D gene: .; clone size: many; J gene: TRBJ1-2; CDR3 protein: CSARDSGHINYGYTF; CDR3 DNA: TGCAGTGCTAGAGATTCGGGACACATTAACTATGGCTACACCTTC
V gene: TRBV29-1; D gene: .; clone size: few; J gene: TRBJ1-5; CDR3 protein: CSAGEGGNQPQHF; CDR3 DNA: TGCAGCGCGGGAGAGGGGGGCAATCAGCCCCAGCATTTT
V gene: TRBV7-2; D gene: .; clone size: many; J gene: TRBJ1-4; CDR3 protein: CASRPGQTNEKLFF; CDR3 DNA: TGTGCCAGCAGGCCGGGACAAACAAATGAAAAACTGTTTTTT
V gene: TRBV27; D gene: .; clone size: few; J gene: TRBJ2-5; CDR3 protein: CASSFGVGTQYF; CDR3 DNA: TGTGCCAGCAGTTTTGGGGTTGGGACCCAGTACTTC
V gene: TRBV20-1; D gene: .; clone size: many; J gene: TRBJ1-1; CDR3 protein: CSAKRPRDMNTEAFF; CDR3 DNA: TGCAGTGCTAAAAGACCCAGAGATATGAACACTGAAGCTTTCTTT
V gene: TRBV6-5; D gene: .; clone size: .; J gene: TRBJ1-5; CDR3 protein: CASSYSQDSNQPQHF; CDR3 DNA: TGTGCCAGCAGTTACTCTCAGGACAGCAATCAGCCCCAGCATTTT
V gene: TRBV12-5; D gene: .; clone size: .; J gene: TRBJ2-1; CDR3 protein: CASGFPKREQFF; CDR3 DNA: TGTGCTAGTGGTTTCCCTAAGCGTGAGCAGTTCTTC
V gene: TRBV11-2; D gene: .; clone size: many; J gene: TRBJ2-5; CDR3 protein: CASSSLAGGQRTQYF; CDR3 DNA: TGTGCCAGCAGTTCCCTGGCGGGGGGACAGCGGACCCAGTACTTC